This T cell receptor (beta chain) was sequenced in a study of cytomegalovirus exposure and HLA in healthy donors. In the study overall: In a later analysis, it was reported that the roughly 120 validation repertoires had been produced on the same platform as the roughly 700 repertoires belonging to the first cohort. Study-level findings and limits: Some TCR beta chains (around 160 of them) were listed as cytomegalovirus-associated. There were some public TCRs occurring in many donors, but most TCR sequences were rare. For cytomegalovirus status, the classifier reportedly gave diagnoses with high specificity and sensitivity.

Method: immunoSEQ multiplex PCR; TCRdb's copy keeps in-frame clones and lacks some. The table has about 98,000 clones, 70% to 90% seen once. Of note for this clone: Its antigen remains unidentified. Other nucleotide sequences in the sample specify the same CDR3.

V lost 1 base, J lost 7 bases, and 10 bases lay in between. The CDR3 loop spans 14 amino acids. Germline V gene sequence: CDR1 SGHTA, CDR2 FQGNSA. The chain joins TRBV7-2 to TRBJ1-4; D may be TRBD1 (5 bases). The sequence was obtained from a woman younger than 45 in good health and CMV-seronegative. Material: PBMCs. The CDR3 sequence is CASSLGPGGEKLFF. CDR3 in DNA: TGTGCCAGCAGCTTAGGACCGGGGGGTGAAAAACTGTTTTTT.